This T cell receptor (beta chain) came from a study of early T cells in non-severe SARS-CoV-2 infection. On the study more broadly: RNA in bulk from unsorted whole blood was sequenced, and chains were unpaired. Overall study results and limits: Lookups in VDJdb leaned toward anti-spike CD8 responses and missed private and CD4 specificities.

This clonotype was seen more than once but under ten times. Its antigen remains unidentified. Germline assignment: CDR1 SGHTA and CDR2 FQGTGA. Trimming removed 5 bases from V and 0 bases from J, with 14 bases in between. The CDR3 has 16 residues. Via MiXCR, TCRdb re-called the 5' RACE reads, giving one row per CDR3 protein. The profile covers approximately 90,000 distinct CDR3 sequences, with about 12% appearing a single time and 3.5% to 5% taken by the ten largest. Sequenced material: whole blood, taken at baseline. The chain joins TRBV7-3 to TRBJ2-1, with D possibly being TRBD2 (6 bases). The receptor comes from an adult who was a healthcare worker with PCR-confirmed SARS-CoV-2 infection or an uninfected control (not recorded which). CDR3 nucleotide sequence: TGTGCCAGCAGCCTCCGAGGAGGGAGCTCCTACAATGAGCAGTTCTTC. Translation: CASSLRGGSSYNEQFF.